Following are 19 T cell receptor beta chains from one sample sequenced in a study of T cells in women clearing cervical HPV infection. Only in-frame clones appear in the TCRdb table, and some are missing; sequencing was by immunoSEQ multiplex PCR. The sample has around 41,000 clones. Sequenced: blood buffy coat. All receptors derive from a woman between 18 and 70 years old with a cervical HPV16 infection that either progressed to CIN3+ or cleared (not recorded which).

As concerns this clone: The read terminates 3 residues ahead of where the CDR3 ends, so the germline J gene completes it. The chain uses TRBV30 and TRBJ1-1, with D perhaps matching TRBD1 (5 bases). CDR3 size: 11 residues. Germline CDR1 and CDR2: GTSNPN and SVGIG (reference sequence). V shed 4 bases and J shed 4 bases, with 7 bases lying between them. Here the CDR3 reads CAWTGFTEAFF. CDR3 bases read: TGTGCCTGGACAGGGTTCACTGAA.

In the case of this clone: The CDR3 end falls 3 residues outside the read, so it is completed with the germline J gene. The chain links TRBV7-6 to TRBJ2-1, with D possibly being TRBD1 (6 bases). The CDR3 runs 17 residues. Germline CDR1 SGHVS, CDR2 FNYEAQ. V was trimmed by 1 base and J by 5 bases, leaving 18 bases between them. CDR3 DNA (partial): TGTGCCAGCAGCTTAGAGATCTCAGGGGCGCGAAACAATGAG. Translated, it gives CASSLEISGARNNE. The CDR3 as a whole reads CASSLEISGARNNEQFF.

Concerning this clone itself: The observed sequence ends 3 residues before the CDR3 terminus, with the missing tail filled in from the germline J gene. The V call is TRBV7-9, the J call TRBJ2-7; TRBD1 matches 7 bases. The CDR3 runs 14 residues. J was trimmed by 1 base and V by 2 bases; bases with no gene match: 2. CDR1 is SEHNR and CDR2 is FQNEAQ in the germline V gene (reference sequence). CDR3 DNA (partial): TGTGCCAGCAGCTTAACGACAGGGTCCTACGAG. Protein product: CASSLTTGSYE. The whole CDR3 sequence is CASSLTTGSYEQYF.

A word on this clone: The read finishes 3 residues shy of the CDR3 end, and the germline J gene is used to complete it. The V gene is TRBV30, the J gene TRBJ1-6, with no clear D. The CDR3 loop spans 16 amino acids. The germline gives CDR1 GTSNPN, CDR2 SVGIG (reference sequence). V was shortened by 0 bases and J by 3 bases, with 12 bases between the two germline ends. CDR3 bases read: TGTGCCTGGAGTGTTCCGGGTGCTAACTATAATTCACCC. Translating gives CAWSVPGANYNSP. The full CDR3 reads CAWSVPGANYNSPLHF.

CDR3: CASSVESSGYYEQYF. Partial CDR3 DNA: TGTGCCAGCAGCGTAGAGTCTAGCGGTTACTACGAG. The chain is built from TRBV9 and TRBJ2-7; 7 bases align to TRBD2. The CDR3 goes on 3 residues after the read ends, and that part is filled in from the germline J gene. The trim removed 0 bases at V and 3 bases at J, leaving 6 bases unmatched. The germline gives CDR1 SGDLS, CDR2 YYNGEE. This CDR3 has 15 residues. The full variable domain, with the rest looked up from reference TRBV9 and TRBJ2-7, is DSGVTQTPKHLITATGQRVTLRCSPRSGDLSVYWYQQSLDQGLQFLIQYYNGEERAKGNILERFSAQQFPDLHSELNLSSLELGDSALYFCASSVESSGYYEQYFGPGTRLTVT.

The CDR3 DNA, read in part, is TGTGCCAGCAGTCCCCTGGACTTTTTCACCAATGAG. Translating it yields CASSPLDFFTNE. The CDR3 in full is CASSPLDFFTNEQFF. The chain employs TRBV28 and TRBJ2-1; tentative D call: TRBD2 (5 bases). Read sequence stops 3 residues before the CDR3 end, and the germline J gene provides the missing end. The ends were cut back, 5 bases at V and 6 bases at J, with 17 bases in the middle. This CDR3 comprises 15 residues. The germline V gene encodes CDR1 MDHEN and CDR2 SYDVKM.

As to this clone: The read ends 3 residues early relative to the CDR3; the germline J gene fills the gap. The chain is built from TRBV5-6 and TRBJ1-5, with 9 nucleotides matching TRBD1. Germline trimming cut 4 bases from V and 5 bases from J; bases unmatched to any gene: 1. The CDR3 spans 13 residues. The germline V gene encodes CDR1 SGHDT and CDR2 YYEEEE. CDR3 residues: CASSRTGDQPQHF. Partial CDR3 DNA: TGTGCCAGCAGCCGGACAGGGGATCAGCCC.

Worth noting for this clone: The sequence runs out 3 residues before the end of the CDR3; the remainder is reconstructed from the germline J gene. The chain couples TRBV18 to TRBJ2-1; D remains unclear. Germline loops: CDR1 KGHSH, CDR2 LQKENI. V shed 1 base and J shed 4 bases, with 5 bases lying between them. The CDR3 contains 13 residues. CDR3 DNA (partial): TGTGCCAGCTCACCACAGACTTACAATGAG. It yields the protein CASSPQTYNE. The whole CDR3 sequence is CASSPQTYNEQFF.

To note about this clone: The missing CDR3 end, 3 residues past where the read stops, is filled in from the germline J gene. The genes are TRBV28 and TRBJ1-4, with D maybe TRBD1 (6 bases). Germline loops: CDR1 MDHEN, CDR2 SYDVKM. Trimming took 7 bases from V and 5 from J, leaving 14 bases between them. The CDR3 is made up of 14 amino acids. The CDR3 bases that were read are TGTGCCAGCACCATTGACAGGTGGAATGAAAAA. Amino acid sequence: CASTIDRWNEK. The whole CDR3 sequence is CASTIDRWNEKLFF. The variable domain in full, completed from reference TRBV28 and TRBJ1-4, reads DVKVTQSSRYLVKRTGEKVFLECVQDMDHENMFWYRQDPGLGLRLIYFSYDVKMKEKGDIPEGYSVSREKKERFSLILESASTNQTSMYLCASTIDRWNEKLFFGSGTQLSVL.

Notes on this clone: The read gets to within 3 residues of the CDR3 end, and the germline J gene fills in the rest. The chain is built from TRBV20-1 and TRBJ1-5; D perhaps matches TRBD1 (6 bases). CDR1 and CDR2 (germline): DFQATT, SNEGSKA (reference sequence). Trimming left V 6 bases short and J 4 bases short, with 19 bases between. CDR3 size: 15 residues. The CDR3 reads CSAKGASDRNQPQHF. The sequenced part of the CDR3 DNA is TGCAGTGCCAAGGGCGCCTCAGACAGGAATCAGCCC.

Of note for this clone: The read ends 3 residues early relative to the CDR3; the germline J gene fills the gap. The chain couples TRBV5-1 to TRBJ2-7, with 10 nucleotides matching TRBD2. Germline CDR1 SGHRS, CDR2 YFSETQ. The CDR3 totals 15 residues. Unmatched junction bases numbered 5, after V lost 0 bases and J lost 5 bases. Incomplete CDR3 DNA: TGCGCCAGCAGCTTGGAAGGGCTAGCGGGAGACGAG. This translates into CASSLEGLAGDE. From start to end, the CDR3 is CASSLEGLAGDEQYF.

For this clone: Read sequence stops 3 residues before the CDR3 end, and the germline J gene provides the missing end. This chain connects TRBV7-8 to TRBJ2-2; D not certain. Trimming took off 9 bases at V and 3 bases at J, with 14 bases between the two ends. This CDR3 region has 14 residues. CDR1 SGHVS and CDR2 FQNEAQ come from the germline V gene. CDR3 residues: CASAARLHTGELFF. The sequenced CDR3 bases are TGTGCCAGTGCCGCGCGGCTACACACCGGGGAG. Looking up the rest from reference TRBV7-8 and TRBJ2-2 gives the full variable domain: GAGVSQSPRYKVAKRGQDVALRCDPISGHVSLFWYQQALGQGPEFLTYFQNEAQLDKSGLPSDRFFAERPEGSVSTLKIQRTQQEDSAVYLCASAARLHTGELFFGEGSRLTVL.

As for this clone: The read gets to within 3 residues of the CDR3 end, and the germline J gene fills in the rest. The gene calls are TRBV12-3 or TRBV12-4 and TRBJ2-1; 10 bases fit TRBD2. The J segment lost 5 bases and the V segment lost 4 bases, leaving 11 bases of the junction unmatched. The CDR3 has 17 residues. The CDR3 region is CASSSYHGLAADNEQFF. Incomplete CDR3 DNA: TGTGCCAGCAGTTCATATCACGGACTAGCGGCAGACAATGAG.

Comment on this clone: Read data end 3 residues before the CDR3 end; the end is taken from the germline J gene. Other nucleotide sequences in the sample specify the same CDR3. The chain joins TRBV20-1 to TRBJ2-5; 9 bases match TRBD2. With V trimmed by 2 bases and J by 3 bases, 7 bases remained unmatched. Germline V gene sequence: CDR1 DFQATT, CDR2 SNEGSKA (reference sequence). The CDR3 loop spans 15 amino acids. The CDR3 DNA, read in part, is TGCAGTGCTAGAAATCCAGCTAGCGGGAAAGAGACC. Its translation: CSARNPASGKET. The complete CDR3 protein is CSARNPASGKETQYF.

Regarding this clone: The read halts 3 residues ahead of the CDR3 end, with the missing end drawn from the germline J gene. V is TRBV20-1 and J is TRBJ2-7, with TRBD2 matching over 14 bases. Germline V lookup: CDR1 DFQATT, CDR2 SNEGSKA (reference sequence). Trimming cost V 5 bases and J 5 bases; bases outside gene matches: 8. The CDR3 length is 15 residues. The covered CDR3 bases are TGCAGTGCTGAGGGGGGGACTAGCGGGAGCGACGAG. Protein sequence: CSAEGGTSGSDE. The full CDR3 sequence reads CSAEGGTSGSDEQYF.

A word on this clone: The CDR3 is cut off 3 residues early in the read; its end comes from the germline J gene. The chain recombines TRBV6-9 with TRBJ2-5, with 9 positions matching TRBD2. This CDR3 is built from 15 residues. Germline V gene data show CDR1 as MNHGY and CDR2 as SVAAGI. Losses at the gene ends were 6 bases for V and 3 bases for J; bases not matched to a gene: 8. The sequenced part of the CDR3 DNA is TGTGCCAGCAGGAGGACTAGCGACCTGAAAGAGACC. This encodes CASRRTSDLKET. The CDR3, in full, reads CASRRTSDLKETQYF.

In regard to this clone: The missing CDR3 end, 3 residues past where the read stops, is filled in from the germline J gene. The rearrangement joins TRBV7-9 to TRBJ2-5, with no clear D. With 0 bases removed from V and 5 bases from J, the gap between germline ends came to 10 bases. Germline V lookup: CDR1 SEHNR, CDR2 FQNEAQ (reference sequence). The CDR3 is 14 residues long. The part of the CDR3 DNA that was read is TGTGCCAGCAGCTTAGCTATAACAGCCGAGACC. Amino acid sequence: CASSLAITAET. Given in full, the CDR3 is CASSLAITAETQYF.

For this clone: The CDR3 end falls 3 residues outside the read, so it is completed with the germline J gene. This chain joins TRBV20-1 and TRBJ2-2; perhaps TRBD2 as D (6 bases). The CDR3 totals 15 residues. Germline V gives CDR1 DFQATT, CDR2 SNEGSKA (reference sequence). Trimming pared 5 bases from V and 6 bases from J, leaving 19 bases between. The part of the CDR3 DNA that was read is TGCAGTGCTGCGGGGCGACCGACTGGAGCCGGGGAG. As protein: CSAAGRPTGAGE. The entire CDR3 protein reads CSAAGRPTGAGELFF.

In regard to this clone: Sequencing ends 3 residues short of the CDR3 end; the germline J gene provides the rest. The chain links TRBV5-1 to TRBJ1-2; D might be TRBD1 (6 bases). The CDR3 spans 13 residues. CDR1 and CDR2 (germline): SGHRS, YFSETQ. CDR3 bases read: TGCGCCAGCAGCTTGGGGGGGCCAGGGGGC. Translation gives CASSLGGPGG. The full CDR3 sequence reads CASSLGGPGGYTF.